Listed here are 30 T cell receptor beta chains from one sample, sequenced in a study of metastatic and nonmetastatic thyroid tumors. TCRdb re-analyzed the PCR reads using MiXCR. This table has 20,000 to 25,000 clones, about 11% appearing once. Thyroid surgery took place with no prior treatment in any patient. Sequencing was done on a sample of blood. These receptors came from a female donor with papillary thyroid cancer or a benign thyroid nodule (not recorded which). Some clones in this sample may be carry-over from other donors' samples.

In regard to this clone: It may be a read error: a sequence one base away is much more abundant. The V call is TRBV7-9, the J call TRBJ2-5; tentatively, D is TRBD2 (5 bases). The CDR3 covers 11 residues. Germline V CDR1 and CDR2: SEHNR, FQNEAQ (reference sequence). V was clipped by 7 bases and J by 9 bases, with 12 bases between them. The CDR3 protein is CASIPGVAQYF. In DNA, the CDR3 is TGTGCCAGCATCCCCGGGGTAGCCCAGTACTTC.

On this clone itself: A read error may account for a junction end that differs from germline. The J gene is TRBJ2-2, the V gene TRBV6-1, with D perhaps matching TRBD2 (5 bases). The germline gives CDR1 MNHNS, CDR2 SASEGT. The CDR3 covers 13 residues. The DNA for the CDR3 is TGTGCCAGCAGTGACAGGTACACCGGGGATCTGTTTTTT. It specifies CASSDRYTGDLFF.

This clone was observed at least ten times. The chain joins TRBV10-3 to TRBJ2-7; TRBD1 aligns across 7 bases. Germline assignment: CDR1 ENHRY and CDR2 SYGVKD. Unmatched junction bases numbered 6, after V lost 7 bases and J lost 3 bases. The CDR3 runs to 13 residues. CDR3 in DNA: TGTGCCATCAACACAGGGGACAACTACGAGCAGTACTTC. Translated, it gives CAINTGDNYEQYF.

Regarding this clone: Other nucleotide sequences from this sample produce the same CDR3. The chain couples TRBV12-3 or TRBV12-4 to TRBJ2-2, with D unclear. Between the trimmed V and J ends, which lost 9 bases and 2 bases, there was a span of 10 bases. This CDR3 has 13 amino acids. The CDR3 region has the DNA TGTGCCAGTCGTACACCTAACACCGGGGAGCTGTTTTTT. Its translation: CASRTPNTGELFF.

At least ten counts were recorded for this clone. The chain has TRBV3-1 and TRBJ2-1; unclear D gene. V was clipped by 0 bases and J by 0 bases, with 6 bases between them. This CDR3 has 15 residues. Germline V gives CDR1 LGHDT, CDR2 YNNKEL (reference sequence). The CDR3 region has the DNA TGTGCCAGCAGCCAAGACCCTAGCTCCTACAATGAGCAGTTCTTC. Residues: CASSQDPSSYNEQFF.

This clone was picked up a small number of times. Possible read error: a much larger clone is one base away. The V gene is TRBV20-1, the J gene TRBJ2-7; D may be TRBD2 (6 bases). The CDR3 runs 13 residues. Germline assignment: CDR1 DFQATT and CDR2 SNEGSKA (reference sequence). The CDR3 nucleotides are TGCGGACTTCGAGCGGGCCCTTCCTACGAGCAGTACTTC. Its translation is CGLRAGPSYEQYF.

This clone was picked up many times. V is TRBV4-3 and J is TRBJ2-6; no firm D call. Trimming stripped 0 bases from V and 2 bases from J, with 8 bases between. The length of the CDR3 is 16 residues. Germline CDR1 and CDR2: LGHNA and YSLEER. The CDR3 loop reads CASSQDPGTGANVLTF. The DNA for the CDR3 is TGCGCCAGCAGCCAAGACCCGGGCACTGGGGCCAACGTCCTGACTTTC.

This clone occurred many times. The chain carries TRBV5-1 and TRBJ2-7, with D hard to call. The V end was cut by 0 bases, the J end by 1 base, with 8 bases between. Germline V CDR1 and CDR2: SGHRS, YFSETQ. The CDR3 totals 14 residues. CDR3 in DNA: TGCGCCAGCAGCTTGGACTCGGTTTCCTACGAGCAGTACTTC. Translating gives CASSLDSVSYEQYF.

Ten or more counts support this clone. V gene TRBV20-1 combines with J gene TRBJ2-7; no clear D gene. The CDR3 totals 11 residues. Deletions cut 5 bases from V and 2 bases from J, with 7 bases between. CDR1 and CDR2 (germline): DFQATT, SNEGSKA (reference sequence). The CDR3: CSALRTYEQYF. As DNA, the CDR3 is TGCAGTGCTCTACGGACCTACGAGCAGTACTTC.

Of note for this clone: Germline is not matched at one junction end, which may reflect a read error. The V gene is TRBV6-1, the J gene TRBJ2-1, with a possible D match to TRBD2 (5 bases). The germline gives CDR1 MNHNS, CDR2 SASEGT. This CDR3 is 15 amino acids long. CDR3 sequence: CVSSEEVSGMNEQFF. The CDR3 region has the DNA TGTGTCAGCAGTGAAGAGGTGAGCGGTATGAATGAGCAGTTCTTC.

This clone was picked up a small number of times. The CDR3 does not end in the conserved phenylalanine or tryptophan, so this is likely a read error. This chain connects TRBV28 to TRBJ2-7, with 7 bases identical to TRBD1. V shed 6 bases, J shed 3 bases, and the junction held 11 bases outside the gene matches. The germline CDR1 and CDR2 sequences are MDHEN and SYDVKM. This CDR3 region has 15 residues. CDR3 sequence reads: CASSGTVSPFYEQYS. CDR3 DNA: TGTGCCAGCAGCGGGACAGTGTCTCCCTTCTACGAGCAGTACTCC.

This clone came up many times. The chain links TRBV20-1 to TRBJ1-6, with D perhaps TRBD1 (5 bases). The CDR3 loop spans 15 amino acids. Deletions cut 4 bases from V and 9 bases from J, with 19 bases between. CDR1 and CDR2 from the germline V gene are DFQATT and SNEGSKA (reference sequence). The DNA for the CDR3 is TGCAGTGCTATGCGGGGGGGGAATCTAGGTTCACCCCTCCACTTT. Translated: CSAMRGGNLGSPLHF.

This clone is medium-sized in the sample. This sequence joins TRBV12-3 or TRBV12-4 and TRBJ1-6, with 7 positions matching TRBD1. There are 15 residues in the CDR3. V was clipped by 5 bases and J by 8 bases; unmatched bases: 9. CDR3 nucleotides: TGTGCCAGCAGTCCTCGGACAGGCCCCTATTCACCCCTCCACTTT. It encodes CASSPRTGPYSPLHF.

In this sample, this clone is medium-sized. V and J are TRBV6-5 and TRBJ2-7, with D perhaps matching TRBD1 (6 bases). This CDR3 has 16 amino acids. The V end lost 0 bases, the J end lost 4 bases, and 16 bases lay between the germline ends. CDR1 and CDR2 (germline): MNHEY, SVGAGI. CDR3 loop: CASSYSPEQGGYEQYF. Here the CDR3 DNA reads TGTGCCAGCAGTTACTCACCTGAACAGGGTGGGTACGAGCAGTACTTC.

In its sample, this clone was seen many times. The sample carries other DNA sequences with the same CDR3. The CDR3 loop reads CSASGSTDTQYF. The DNA of the CDR3 is TGCAGTGCTAGCGGTAGCACAGATACGCAGTATTTT. The rearrangement uses TRBV20-1 and TRBJ2-3; no clear D. CDR1 and CDR2 from the germline V gene are DFQATT and SNEGSKA (reference sequence). This CDR3 is built from 12 residues. Trimming took off 3 bases at V and 0 bases at J, with 4 bases between the two ends.

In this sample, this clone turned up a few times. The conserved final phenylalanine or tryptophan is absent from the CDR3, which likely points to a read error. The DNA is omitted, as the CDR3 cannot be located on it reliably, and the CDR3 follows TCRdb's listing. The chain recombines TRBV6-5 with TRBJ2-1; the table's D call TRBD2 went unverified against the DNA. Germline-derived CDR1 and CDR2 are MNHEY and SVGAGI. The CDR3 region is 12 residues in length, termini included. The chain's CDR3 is CASSYGGDEQLL.

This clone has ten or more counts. CDR3 in DNA: TGTGCCAGCAGCTTGGCCGGGACTGACTACGAGCAGTACTTC. It codes for CASSLAGTDYEQYF. This chain joins TRBV7-2 and TRBJ2-7; possibly TRBD2 for D (6 bases). This CDR3 is 14 amino acids long. Per germline, CDR1 SGHTA and CDR2 FQGNSA. V was pared by 3 bases and J by 3 bases, with 12 bases between.

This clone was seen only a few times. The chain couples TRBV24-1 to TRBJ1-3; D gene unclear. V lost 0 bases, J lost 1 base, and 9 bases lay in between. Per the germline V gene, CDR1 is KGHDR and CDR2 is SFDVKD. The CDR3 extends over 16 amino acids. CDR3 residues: CATSDLRGISGNTIYF. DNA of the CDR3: TGTGCCACCAGTGATTTGCGGGGAATTTCTGGAAACACCATATATTTT.

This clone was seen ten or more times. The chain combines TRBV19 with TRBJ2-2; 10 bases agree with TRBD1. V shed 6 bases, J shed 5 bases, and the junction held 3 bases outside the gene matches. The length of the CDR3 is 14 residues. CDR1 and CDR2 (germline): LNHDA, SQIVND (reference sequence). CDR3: CASRRDRGTGELFF. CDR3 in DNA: TGTGCCAGTAGAAGGGACAGGGGTACCGGGGAGCTGTTTTTT.

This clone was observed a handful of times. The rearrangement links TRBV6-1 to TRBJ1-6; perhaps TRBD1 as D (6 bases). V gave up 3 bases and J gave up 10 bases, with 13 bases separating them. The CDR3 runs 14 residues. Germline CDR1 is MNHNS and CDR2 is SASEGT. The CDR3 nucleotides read TGTGCCAGCAGTGATTCAGGGGAGAGCTCACCCCTCCACTTT. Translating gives CASSDSGESSPLHF.

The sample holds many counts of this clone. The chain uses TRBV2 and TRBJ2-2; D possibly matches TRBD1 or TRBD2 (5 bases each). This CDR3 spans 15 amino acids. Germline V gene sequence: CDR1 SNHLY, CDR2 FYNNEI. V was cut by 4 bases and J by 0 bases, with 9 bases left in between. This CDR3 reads CASSVQGPNTGELFF. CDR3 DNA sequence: TGTGCCAGCAGTGTCCAGGGACCGAACACCGGGGAGCTGTTTTTT.

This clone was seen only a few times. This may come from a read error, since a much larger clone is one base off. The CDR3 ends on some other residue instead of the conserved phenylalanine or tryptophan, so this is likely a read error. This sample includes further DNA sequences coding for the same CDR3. In nucleotides, the CDR3 is TGTGCCACTTCCAGGGCAGATACGCAGTATCTT. Translating it yields CATSRADTQYL. J is TRBJ2-3 and V is TRBV28, with a weak D call TRBD1 (5 bases). Germline V CDR1 and CDR2: MDHEN, SYDVKM. Trimming cost V 10 bases and J 4 bases, with 9 bases left between them. This CDR3 contains 11 residues.

CDR3 in DNA: TGTGCCAGCAGTTTCCTACAGGGTGCGGGCACAGATACGCAGTACTTC. Protein: CASSFLQGAGTDTQYF. The V and J genes are TRBV28 and TRBJ2-7, with TRBD1 as a possible D gene (6 bases). This CDR3 has 16 residues. In germline, CDR1 is MDHEN, CDR2 SYDVKM. V lost 3 bases, J lost 9 bases, and 24 bases lay in between.

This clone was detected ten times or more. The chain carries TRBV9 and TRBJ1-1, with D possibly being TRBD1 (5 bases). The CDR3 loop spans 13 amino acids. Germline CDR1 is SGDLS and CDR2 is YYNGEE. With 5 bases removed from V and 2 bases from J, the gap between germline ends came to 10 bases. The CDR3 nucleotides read TGTGCCAGCAGGGGGGACGGTAACACTGAAGCTTTCTTT. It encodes CASRGDGNTEAFF.

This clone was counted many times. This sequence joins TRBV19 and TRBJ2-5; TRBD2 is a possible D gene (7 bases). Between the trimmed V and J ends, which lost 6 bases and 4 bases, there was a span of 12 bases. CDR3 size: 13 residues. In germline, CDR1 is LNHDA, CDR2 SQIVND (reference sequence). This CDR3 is CASRDGGRETQYF. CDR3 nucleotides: TGTGCCAGTAGGGACGGGGGGCGAGAGACCCAGTACTTC.

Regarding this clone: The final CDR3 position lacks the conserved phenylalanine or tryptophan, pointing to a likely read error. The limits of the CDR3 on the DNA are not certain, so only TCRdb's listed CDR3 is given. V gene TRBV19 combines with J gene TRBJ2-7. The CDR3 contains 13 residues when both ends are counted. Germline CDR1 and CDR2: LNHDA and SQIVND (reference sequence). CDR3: CASSPDLSYEQYS.

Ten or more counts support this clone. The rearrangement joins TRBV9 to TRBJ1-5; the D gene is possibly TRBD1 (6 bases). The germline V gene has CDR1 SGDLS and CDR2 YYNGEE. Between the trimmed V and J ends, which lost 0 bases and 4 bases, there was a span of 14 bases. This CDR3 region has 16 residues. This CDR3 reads CASSVGVRGPNQPQHF. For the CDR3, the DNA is TGTGCCAGCAGCGTAGGGGTCAGGGGACCTAATCAGCCCCAGCATTTT.

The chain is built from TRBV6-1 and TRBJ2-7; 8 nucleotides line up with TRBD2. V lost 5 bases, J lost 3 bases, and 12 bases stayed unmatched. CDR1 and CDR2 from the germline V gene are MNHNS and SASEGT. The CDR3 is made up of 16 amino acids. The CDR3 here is CASSPPGGNSSYEQYF. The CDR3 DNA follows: TGTGCCAGCAGTCCCCCGGGGGGGAATAGCAGCTACGAGCAGTACTTC.

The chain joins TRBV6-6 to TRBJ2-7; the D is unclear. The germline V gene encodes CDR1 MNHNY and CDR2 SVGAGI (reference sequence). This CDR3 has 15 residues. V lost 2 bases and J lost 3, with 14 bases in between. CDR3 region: CASSYGLVGNYEQYF. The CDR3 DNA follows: TGTGCCAGCAGTTACGGGTTGGTAGGGAACTACGAGCAGTACTTC.

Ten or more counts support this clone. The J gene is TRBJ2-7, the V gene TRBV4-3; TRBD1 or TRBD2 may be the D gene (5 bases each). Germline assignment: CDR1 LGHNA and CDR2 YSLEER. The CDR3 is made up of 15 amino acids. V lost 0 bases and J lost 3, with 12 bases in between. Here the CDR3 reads CASSQDSGTYYEQYF. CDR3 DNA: TGCGCCAGCAGCCAAGACTCCGGGACCTACTACGAGCAGTACTTC.